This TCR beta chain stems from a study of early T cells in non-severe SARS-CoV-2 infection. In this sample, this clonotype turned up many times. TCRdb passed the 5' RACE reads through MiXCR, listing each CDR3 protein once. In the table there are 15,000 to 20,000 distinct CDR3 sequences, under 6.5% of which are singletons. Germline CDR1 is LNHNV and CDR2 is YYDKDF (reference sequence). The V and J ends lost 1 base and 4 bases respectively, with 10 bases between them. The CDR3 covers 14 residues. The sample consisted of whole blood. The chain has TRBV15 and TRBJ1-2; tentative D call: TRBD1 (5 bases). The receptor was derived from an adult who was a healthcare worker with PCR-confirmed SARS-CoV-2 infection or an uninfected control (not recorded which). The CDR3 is CATSRADGTYGYTF. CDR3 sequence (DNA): TGTGCCACCAGCAGAGCCGACGGGACCTATGGCTACACCTTC.